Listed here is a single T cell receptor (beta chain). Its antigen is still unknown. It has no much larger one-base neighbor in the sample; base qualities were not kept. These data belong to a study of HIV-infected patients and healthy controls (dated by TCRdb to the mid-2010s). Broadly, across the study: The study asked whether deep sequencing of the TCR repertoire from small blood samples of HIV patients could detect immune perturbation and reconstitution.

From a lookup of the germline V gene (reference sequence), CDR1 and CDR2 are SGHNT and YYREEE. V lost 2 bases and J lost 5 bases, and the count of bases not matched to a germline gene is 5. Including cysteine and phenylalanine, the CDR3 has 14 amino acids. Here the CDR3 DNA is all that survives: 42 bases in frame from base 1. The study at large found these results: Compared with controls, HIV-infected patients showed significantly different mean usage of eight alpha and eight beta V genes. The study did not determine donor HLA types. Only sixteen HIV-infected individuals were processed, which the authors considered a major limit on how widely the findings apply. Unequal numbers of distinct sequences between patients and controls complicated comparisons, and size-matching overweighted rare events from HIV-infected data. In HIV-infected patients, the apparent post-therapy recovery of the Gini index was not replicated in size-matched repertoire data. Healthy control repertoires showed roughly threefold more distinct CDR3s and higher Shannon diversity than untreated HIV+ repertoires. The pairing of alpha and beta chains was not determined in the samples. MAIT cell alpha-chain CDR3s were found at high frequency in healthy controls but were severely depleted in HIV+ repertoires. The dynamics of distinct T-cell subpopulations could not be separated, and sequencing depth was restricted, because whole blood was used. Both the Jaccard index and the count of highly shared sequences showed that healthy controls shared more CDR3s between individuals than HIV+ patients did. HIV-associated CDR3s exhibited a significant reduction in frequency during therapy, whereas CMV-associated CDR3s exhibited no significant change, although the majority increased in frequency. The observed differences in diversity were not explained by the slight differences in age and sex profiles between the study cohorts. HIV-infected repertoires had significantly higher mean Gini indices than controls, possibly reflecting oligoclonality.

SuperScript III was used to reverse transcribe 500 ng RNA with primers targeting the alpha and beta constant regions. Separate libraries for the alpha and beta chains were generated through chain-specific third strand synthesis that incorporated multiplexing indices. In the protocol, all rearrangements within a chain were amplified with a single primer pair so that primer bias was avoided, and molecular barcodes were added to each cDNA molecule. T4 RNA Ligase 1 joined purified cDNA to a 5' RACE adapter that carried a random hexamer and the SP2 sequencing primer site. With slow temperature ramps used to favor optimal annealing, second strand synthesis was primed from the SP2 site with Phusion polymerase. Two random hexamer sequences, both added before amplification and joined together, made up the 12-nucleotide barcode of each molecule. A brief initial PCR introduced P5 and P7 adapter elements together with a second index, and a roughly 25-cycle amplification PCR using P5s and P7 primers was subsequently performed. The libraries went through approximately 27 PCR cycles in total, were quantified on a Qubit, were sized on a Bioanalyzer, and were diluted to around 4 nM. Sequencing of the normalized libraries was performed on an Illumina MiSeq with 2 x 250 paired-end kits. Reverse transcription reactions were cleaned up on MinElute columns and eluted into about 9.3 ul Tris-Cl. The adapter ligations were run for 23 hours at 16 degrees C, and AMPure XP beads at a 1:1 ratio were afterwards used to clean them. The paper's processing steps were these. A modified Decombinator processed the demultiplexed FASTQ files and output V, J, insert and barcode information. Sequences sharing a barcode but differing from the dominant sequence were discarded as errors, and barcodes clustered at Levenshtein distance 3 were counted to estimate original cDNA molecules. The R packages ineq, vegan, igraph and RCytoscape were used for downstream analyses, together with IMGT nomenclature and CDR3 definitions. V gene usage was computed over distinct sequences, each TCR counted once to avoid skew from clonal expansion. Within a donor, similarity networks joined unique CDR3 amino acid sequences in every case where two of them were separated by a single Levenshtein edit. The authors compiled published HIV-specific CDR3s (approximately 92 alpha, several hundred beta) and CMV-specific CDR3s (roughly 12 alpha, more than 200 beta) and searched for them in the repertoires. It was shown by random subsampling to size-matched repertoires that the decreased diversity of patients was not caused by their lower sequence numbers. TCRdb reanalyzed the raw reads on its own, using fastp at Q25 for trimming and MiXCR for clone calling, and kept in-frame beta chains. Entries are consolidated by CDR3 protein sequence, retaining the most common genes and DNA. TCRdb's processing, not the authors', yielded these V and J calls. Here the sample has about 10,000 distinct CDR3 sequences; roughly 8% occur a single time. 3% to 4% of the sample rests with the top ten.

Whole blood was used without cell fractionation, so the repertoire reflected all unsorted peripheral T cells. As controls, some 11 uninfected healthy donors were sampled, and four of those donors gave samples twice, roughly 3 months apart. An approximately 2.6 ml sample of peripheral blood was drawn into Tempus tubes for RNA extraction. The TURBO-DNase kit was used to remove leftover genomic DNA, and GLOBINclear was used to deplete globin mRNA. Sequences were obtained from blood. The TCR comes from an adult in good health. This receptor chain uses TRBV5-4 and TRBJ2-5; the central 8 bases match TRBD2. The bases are TGTGCCAGCAGCTTCCCGGGGGGGAGGGAGACCCAGTACTTC. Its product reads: CASSFPGGRETQYF.